What follows are 32 T cell receptor beta chains derived from one specimen sequenced in a study of shared clonotypes between healthy human individuals. TCRdb keeps only in-frame clones here, not all; method: immunoSEQ multiplex PCR. The sample consists of over 850,000 clones, around 82% of them appearing once. The source material was memory CD4+ T cells from PBMCs. Documented subset: CD45RA-negative fraction. These receptors were obtained from a man between 18 and 29 years old in good health. Some clones in this sample may be carry-over from other donors' samples.

V is TRBV6-5 and J is TRBJ2-3; weak D call: TRBD2 (6 bases). The germline V gene has CDR1 MNHEY and CDR2 SVGAGI. The germline V and J ends were trimmed by 5 bases and 8 bases, with 20 bases remaining between them. The CDR3 runs 15 residues. The CDR3 loop reads CASSPQAGLTGTQYF. CDR3 in DNA: TGTGCCAGCAGTCCCCAAGCGGGTTTAACGGGTACGCAGTATTTT.

As to this clone: At the DNA level, this CDR3 is encoded by other sequences in the same sample as well. The V gene is TRBV6-1, the J gene TRBJ1-2; D is unresolved. Germline-derived CDR1 and CDR2 are MNHNS and SASEGT. Trimming stripped 1 base from V and 4 bases from J, with 10 bases between. This CDR3 spans 14 amino acids. The chain's CDR3 is CASSEGGEIYGYTF. CDR3 sequence (DNA): TGTGCCAGCAGTGAAGGAGGAGAGATCTATGGCTACACCTTC.

The J gene is TRBJ2-5, the V gene TRBV9, with 14 bases aligning to TRBD2. CDR3 length equals 15 residues. CDR1 and CDR2 from the germline V gene are SGDLS and YYNGEE. Trimming removed 2 bases from V and 6 bases from J; junction bases left unmatched: 3. CDR3 sequence (DNA): TGTGCCAGCAGCGTCGGACTAGCGGGAGGTCAGACCCAGTACTTC. It specifies CASSVGLAGGQTQYF.

The CDR3 here is CASSGPGSSYEQYF. In DNA form, the CDR3 reads TGTGCCAGCAGTGGCCCCGGGAGCTCCTACGAGCAGTACTTC. The V call is TRBV25-1, the J call TRBJ2-7; a possible D gene is TRBD2 (6 bases). Trimming stripped 4 bases from V and 0 bases from J, with 10 bases between. The CDR3 is made up of 14 amino acids. Germline-derived CDR1 and CDR2 are MGHDK and SYGVNS.

The chain carries TRBV5-1 and TRBJ2-7, with TRBD2 matching 7 bases. V was pared by 3 bases and J by 3 bases, with 6 bases of the junction left unmatched. Germline values: CDR1 SGHRS, CDR2 YFSETQ. CDR3 length: 14 residues. CDR3 sequence reads: CASSSGGSDYEQYF. The CDR3 DNA reads as TGCGCCAGCAGCTCGGGAGGTAGCGACTACGAGCAGTACTTC. Together with reference TRBV5-1 and TRBJ2-7, the CDR3 gives the full variable domain: KAGVTQTPRYLIKTRGQQVTLSCSPISGHRSVSWYQQTPGQGLQFLFEYFSETQRNKGNFPGRFSGRQFSNSRSEMNVSTLELGDSALYLCASSSGGSDYEQYFGPGTRLTVT.

V and J are TRBV27 and TRBJ2-1, with 7 bases matching TRBD2. The V and J ends lost 5 bases and 7 bases, in that order; junction bases with no gene match: 26. The CDR3 extends over 20 amino acids. CDR1 and CDR2 (germline): MNHEY, SMNVEV (reference sequence). The CDR3 loop reads CASSPRMGGLEHWEVNEQFF. CDR3 sequence (DNA): TGTGCCAGCAGTCCCAGAATGGGAGGGCTAGAACACTGGGAAGTAAATGAGCAGTTCTTC.

The V and J genes are TRBV5-1 and TRBJ2-3; the D gene could be TRBD1 or TRBD2 (7 bases each). This CDR3 has 18 amino acids. V was trimmed by 0 bases and J by 3 bases, leaving 20 bases between them. CDR1 and CDR2 from the germline V gene are SGHRS and YFSETQ. CDR3 region: CASSLANTGEGVTDTQYF. CDR3 sequence (DNA): TGCGCCAGCAGCTTGGCTAATACAGGGGAGGGAGTTACAGATACGCAGTATTTT.

The V and J genes are TRBV20-1 and TRBJ2-3, with D hard to call. Looked up from germline, CDR1 is DFQATT and CDR2 is SNEGSKA (reference sequence). The CDR3 sequence is 11 residues long. Trimming took off 6 bases at V and 5 bases at J, with 9 bases between the two ends. CDR3 coding DNA: TGCAGTGCACCGAAGCAAGATACGCAGTATTTT. Residues: CSAPKQDTQYF.

This rearrangement joins TRBV15 to TRBJ2-7, with 7 bases fitting TRBD1. After removal of 3 bases from V and 2 bases from J, the junction contained 7 bases not matched to a gene. This CDR3 is built from 15 residues. Germline CDR1 reads LNHNV; CDR2 reads YYDKDF (reference sequence). CDR3 amino acids: CATSRETGTAYEQYF. The CDR3 bases are TGTGCCACCAGCAGGGAGACCGGGACAGCCTACGAGCAGTACTTC.

The gene calls are TRBV5-4 and TRBJ1-1; D is undetermined. Trimming cost V 2 bases and J 11 bases, with 13 bases left between them. The CDR3 totals 12 residues. Germline CDR1 SGHNT, CDR2 YYREEE (reference sequence). Here the CDR3 reads CASSFTYGKAFF. CDR3 coding DNA: TGTGCCAGCAGCTTCACTTACGGGAAGGCTTTCTTT. The complete variable domain, with remaining parts taken from reference TRBV5-4 and TRBJ1-1, reads ETGVTQSPTHLIKTRGQQVTLRCSSQSGHNTVSWYQQALGQGPQFIFQYYREEENGRGNFPPRFSGLQFPNYSSELNVNALELDDSALYLCASSFTYGKAFFGQGTRLTVV.

The chain links TRBV7-7 to TRBJ2-3, with D perhaps TRBD1 or TRBD2 (7 bases each). Germline CDR1 and CDR2: SSHAT and FNYEAQ (reference sequence). With 0 bases removed from V and 4 bases from J, the gap between germline ends came to 11 bases. The CDR3 has 15 residues. CDR3 residues: CASSLAGGGADTQYF. CDR3 nucleotide sequence: TGTGCCAGCAGCTTAGCGGGAGGGGGCGCAGATACGCAGTATTTT.

J is TRBJ2-7 and V is TRBV9; 9 nucleotides match TRBD2. With V trimmed by 5 bases and J by 6 bases, 3 bases remained unmatched. The CDR3 runs 12 residues. CDR1 is SGDLS, CDR2 YYNGEE, per germline. The CDR3 spells CASSRRGGEQYF. CDR3 bases: TGTGCCAGCAGTAGGCGGGGGGGCGAGCAGTACTTC.

V is TRBV2 and J is TRBJ1-5; maybe TRBD1 (6 bases). V lost 6 bases and J 2 bases, leaving 14 bases between the germline ends. The CDR3 spans 15 residues. Germline assignment: CDR1 SNHLY and CDR2 FYNNEI. DNA for the CDR3: TGTGCCAGCAGGGTGGACAGCTCGGGCAATCAGCCCCAGCATTTT. Translation gives CASRVDSSGNQPQHF.

This chain connects TRBV23-1 to TRBJ1-3, with D possibly matching TRBD1 (5 bases). TRBV23-1 is known as an ORF, though its function is uncertain. Trimming pared 5 bases from V and 4 bases from J, leaving 15 bases between. The CDR3 has 15 residues. The CDR3 here is CASSCGGQSGNTIYF. The CDR3 nucleotides read TGCGCCAGCAGTTGCGGGGGTCAATCGGGAAACACCATATATTTT.

CDR3 loop: CASSLLGGHEQYF. Written as DNA, the CDR3 is TGTGCCAGTAGTCTTTTGGGGGGGCACGAGCAGTACTTC. The V and J genes are TRBV19 and TRBJ2-7; D possibly corresponds to TRBD2 (7 bases). V lost 5 bases, J lost 5 bases, and 13 bases lay in between. This CDR3 region has 13 residues. The germline gives CDR1 LNHDA, CDR2 SQIVND (reference sequence).

The chain couples TRBV6-5 to TRBJ2-2; D call uncertain. CDR3 length equals 13 residues. Trimming removed 0 bases at V and 7 bases at J, with 6 bases between. Per the germline V gene, CDR1 is MNHEY and CDR2 is SVGAGI. CDR3 in DNA: TGTGCCAGCAGTTACTCGAGGAACGGGGAGCTGTTTTTT. As protein: CASSYSRNGELFF.

The rearrangement uses TRBV5-1 and TRBJ2-1, with 7 positions matching TRBD2. Germline V gives CDR1 SGHRS, CDR2 YFSETQ. Trimming removed 2 bases from V and 1 base from J; junction bases left unmatched: 9. The CDR3 extends over 17 amino acids. The CDR3 loop is CASSFDEKAGSYNEQFF. The DNA for the CDR3 is TGCGCCAGCAGCTTCGACGAGAAAGCGGGGTCCTACAATGAGCAGTTCTTC. Full variable domain (outside the CDR3, taken from reference TRBV5-1 and TRBJ2-1): KAGVTQTPRYLIKTRGQQVTLSCSPISGHRSVSWYQQTPGQGLQFLFEYFSETQRNKGNFPGRFSGRQFSNSRSEMNVSTLELGDSALYLCASSFDEKAGSYNEQFFGPGTRLTVL.

The rearrangement links TRBV6-1 to TRBJ2-1; no firm D call. V gave up 2 bases and J gave up 15 bases, with 11 bases separating them. CDR3 length: 11 residues. Germline CDR1 reads MNHNS; CDR2 reads SASEGT. The CDR3 nucleotides are TGTGCCAGCAGTGAACGGGCAACGCCGTTCTTC. As protein: CASSERATPFF.

This clone has a handful of counts. The gene calls are TRBV11-3 and TRBJ2-3; D gene unclear. The CDR3 has 16 amino acids. V shed 1 base and J shed 0 bases, with 11 bases lying between them. Per the germline V gene, CDR1 is SGHNT and CDR2 is YENEEA. The CDR3 sequence is CASSLAGQASTDTQYF. CDR3 sequence (DNA): TGTGCCAGCAGCTTAGCCGGCCAGGCTAGCACAGATACGCAGTATTTT.

The chain uses TRBV5-6 and TRBJ2-7; no clear D gene. The CDR3 totals 14 residues. Between the trimmed V and J ends, which lost 3 bases and 2 bases, there was a span of 12 bases. Germline assignment: CDR1 SGHDT and CDR2 YYEEEE. CDR3 region: CASSSSLPPYEQYF. In DNA, the CDR3 is TGTGCCAGCAGCTCCAGCTTACCCCCCTACGAGCAGTACTTC.

The chain employs TRBV19 and TRBJ1-2; D is unresolved. CDR1 and CDR2 from the germline V gene are LNHDA and SQIVND (reference sequence). This CDR3 region has 12 residues. Trimming removed 9 bases from V and 3 bases from J, with 11 bases in between. CDR3 loop: CASGGEDYGYTF. The CDR3 DNA sequence: TGTGCCAGCGGTGGTGAGGACTATGGCTACACCTTC.

This clone has more than one count but fewer than ten. The CDR3 protein is CAWRIAGAVSYNEQFF. The CDR3 bases are TGTGCCTGGAGAATAGCGGGAGCCGTCTCCTACAATGAGCAGTTCTTC. This chain links TRBV30 with TRBJ2-1; TRBD2 matches 9 bases. The CDR3 consists of 16 residues. From germline, CDR1 is GTSNPN and CDR2 SVGIG (reference sequence). Unmatched junction bases numbered 6, after V lost 3 bases and J lost 0 bases.

This clone was seen only a few times. The chain is built from TRBV5-6 and TRBJ2-5, with 10 bases matching TRBD2. V gave up 0 bases and J gave up 4 bases; unmatched junction bases: 6. The CDR3 covers 16 residues. Per the germline V gene, CDR1 is SGHDT and CDR2 is YYEEEE. The CDR3 bases are TGTGCCAGCAGCTTGGCCCCCAGCGGGAGGGCAGAGACCCAGTACTTC. Translating it yields CASSLAPSGRAETQYF.

The V gene is TRBV28, the J gene TRBJ1-4, with D uncertain. Trimming removed 6 bases from V and 10 bases from J, with 18 bases in between. CDR1 is MDHEN and CDR2 is SYDVKM in the germline V gene. The CDR3 runs 14 residues. CDR3 in amino acids: CASRRAAPGGKLFF. CDR3 sequence (DNA): TGTGCCAGCAGACGCGCTGCCCCGGGTGGAAAACTGTTTTTT.

This sequence joins TRBV28 and TRBJ2-7; 7 nucleotides line up with TRBD1. Germline V gene data show CDR1 as MDHEN and CDR2 as SYDVKM. The CDR3 extends over 15 amino acids. J was trimmed by 3 bases and V by 2 bases; bases with no gene match: 7. CDR3 in amino acids: CASSLVGTAHYEQYF. For the CDR3, the DNA is TGTGCCAGCAGTTTAGTCGGGACAGCCCACTACGAGCAGTACTTC.

The V call is TRBV2, the J call TRBJ2-5; TRBD2 agrees at 11 bases. Trimming at V came to 11 bases and at J to 3 bases, leaving 11 bases not matched to a gene. From germline, CDR1 is SNHLY and CDR2 FYNNEI. This CDR3 has 15 amino acids. CDR3 nucleotide sequence: TGTGCCGGAGGAGAGATGGGACTAGCGGAAGAGACCCAGTACTTC. It specifies CAGGEMGLAEETQYF.

Points on this clone: One end of the junction is discordant with germline, which a read error may explain. Different DNA sequences within this sample yield the same CDR3. This chain joins TRBV5-1 and TRBJ2-7; D gene uncertain. Germline V gives CDR1 SGHRS, CDR2 YFSETQ. This CDR3 has 12 residues. In DNA form, the CDR3 reads TGCGCCAGCAGTTTGGACCTTTACGAGCAGTACTTC. Protein: CASSLDLYEQYF.

The chain is built from TRBV27 and TRBJ2-1; TRBD1 aligns across 11 bases. CDR1 is MNHEY, CDR2 SMNVEV, per germline (reference sequence). CDR3 length equals 17 residues. V lost 1 base, J lost 12 bases, and 14 bases stayed unmatched. The CDR3 bases are TGTGCCAGCAGTTTATATAGGGCCCGGACAGGGGGCTGGGTGCAGTTCTTC. It encodes CASSLYRARTGGWVQFF.

The chain's CDR3 is CASSFSSRAWSDTEAFF. CDR3 DNA sequence: TGTGCCAGCAGCTTTAGTAGTAGGGCCTGGTCGGACACTGAAGCTTTCTTT. This chain joins TRBV7-9 and TRBJ1-1; no definite D call. CDR1 and CDR2 from the germline V gene are SEHNR and FQNEAQ (reference sequence). The V end lost 3 bases, the J end lost 3 bases, and 20 bases lay between the germline ends. The CDR3 is 17 amino acids.

This chain joins TRBV19 and TRBJ2-1; unclear D gene. Germline loops: CDR1 LNHDA, CDR2 SQIVND (reference sequence). Trimming stripped 3 bases from V and 11 bases from J, with 11 bases between. The CDR3 has 12 residues. The CDR3 loop reads CASSMTGDKQFF. CDR3 bases: TGTGCCAGTAGTATGACTGGAGACAAGCAGTTCTTC.

The gene calls are TRBV9 and TRBJ2-5; TRBD2 might be the D (6 bases). V lost 0 bases to trimming and J lost 4 bases, with 13 bases between them. This CDR3 contains 15 residues. The germline V gene encodes CDR1 SGDLS and CDR2 YYNGEE. The chain's CDR3 is CASSVGPGEVETQYF. CDR3 DNA sequence: TGTGCCAGCAGCGTAGGTCCGGGAGAGGTAGAGACCCAGTACTTC.

This clone was observed once. The genes are TRBV5-1 and TRBJ2-3; 7 bases agree with TRBD1. With V trimmed by 1 base and J by 0 bases, 5 bases remained unmatched. Germline lookup yields CDR1 SGHRS and CDR2 YFSETQ. The CDR3 loop spans 16 amino acids. CDR3 protein: CASSLFGTASTDTQYF. The CDR3 nucleotides are TGCGCCAGCAGCTTGTTCGGGACAGCTAGCACAGATACGCAGTATTTT.